This T cell receptor beta chain was identified during a study of type 1 and type 2 diabetes patients. The overall study: CD4+ or CD8+ T cells were positively selected from PBMCs with microbeads.

PCR was run on genomic DNA. The TCR beta CDR3 region was amplified using 30 forward and 13 reverse primers. From the multiplex PCR reads, TCRdb called clonotypes with MiXCR, one entry per CDR3 protein. This sample yields 280,000 or so distinct CDR3 sequences, of which approximately 45% are seen a single time; 12% to 15% belongs to the top ten. Peripheral blood, around 10 milliliters per participant, was collected. This CDR3 region has 15 residues. CDR1 is SGDLS, CDR2 YYNGEE, per germline. The V end lost 2 bases, the J end lost 2 bases, and 12 bases lay between the germline ends. This sequence originates from a young man with type 2 diabetes. Sequences were obtained from peripheral blood mononuclear cells (PBMCs). This rearrangement joins TRBV9 to TRBJ2-3; the D gene is possibly TRBD2 (6 bases). The CDR3 is CASSVTGVSTDTQYF. The CDR3 coding sequence is TGTGCCAGCAGCGTCACGGGGGTCTCCACAGATACGCAGTATTTT.